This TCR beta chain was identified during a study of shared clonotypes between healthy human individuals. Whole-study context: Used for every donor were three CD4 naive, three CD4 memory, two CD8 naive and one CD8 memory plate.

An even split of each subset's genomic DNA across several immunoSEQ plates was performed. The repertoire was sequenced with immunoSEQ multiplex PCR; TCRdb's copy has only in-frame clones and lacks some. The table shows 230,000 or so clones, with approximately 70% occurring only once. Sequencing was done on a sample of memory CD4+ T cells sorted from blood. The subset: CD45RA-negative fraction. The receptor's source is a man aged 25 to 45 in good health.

CDR3 bases: TGCGCCAGCAGCTTTCTCTATGGAACCGGGGAGCTGTTTTTT. Residues: CASSFLYGTGELFF. The chain joins TRBV5-1 to TRBJ2-2; D is unclear. The CDR3 sequence is 14 residues long. The ends were cut back, 2 bases at V and 5 bases at J, with 10 bases in the middle. CDR1 is SGHRS and CDR2 is YFSETQ in the germline V gene.